The 10 T cell receptor beta chains reported below all come from one sample, sequenced in a study of cytomegalovirus exposure and HLA in healthy donors (TCRdb year 2017). Libraries were prepared through the immunoSEQ multiplex PCR assay. A mixture of 60 forward primers for TCR Vbeta segments and 13 reverse primers for TCR Jbeta segments was used in the multiplex PCR. TCRdb stores this immuneACCESS table with in-frame sequences only. Part of the clones is absent; in the studies checked, under half of the shortfall reflects unresolved V genes, and no reason is known for the rest. The sample table contains 150,000 to 180,000 clones; only one count was recorded for around 79% of them. Jointly, the top ten make up 2.8% of the sample. The sequencing input was PBMCs. The receptors shown here come from a man between 18 and 35 years old in good health and CMV-seronegative.

The rearrangement uses TRBV9 and TRBJ2-5; TRBD2 matches 9 bases. The germline gives CDR1 SGDLS, CDR2 YYNGEE. CDR3 size: 15 residues. After removal of 2 bases from V and 0 bases from J, the junction contained 2 bases not matched to a gene. This chain's CDR3 is CASSVLAGNQETQYF. CDR3 nucleotide sequence: TGTGCCAGCAGCGTCCTAGCGGGGAACCAAGAGACCCAGTACTTC.

V usage is TRBV23-1 and J usage is TRBJ2-7; 7 nucleotides align to TRBD2. TRBV23-1 is an open reading frame, and its role is uncertain. This CDR3 is built from 16 residues. With 5 bases clipped from V and 5 bases from J, the junction kept 15 bases outside the gene matches. CDR3 region: CASSFPPGRGLNEQYV. In DNA form, the CDR3 reads TGCGCCAGCAGTTTTCCCCCAGGGAGGGGTCTTAACGAGCAGTACGTC.

This sequence joins TRBV6-1 and TRBJ2-3; possibly TRBD1 for D (5 bases). The CDR3 length is 15 residues. Between the trimmed V and J ends, which lost 7 bases and 5 bases, there was a span of 19 bases. CDR1 is MNHNS and CDR2 is SASEGT in the germline V gene. Written as DNA, the CDR3 is TGTGCCAGCACTAGGGGTCCCATAGCACGAGATACGCAGTATTTT. Translated, it gives CASTRGPIARDTQYF.

The chain is built from TRBV27 and TRBJ1-5; D unresolved. The germline CDR1 and CDR2 sequences are MNHEY and SMNVEV (reference sequence). This CDR3 has 15 residues. V gave up 1 base and J gave up 7 bases, with 14 bases separating them. CDR3 DNA sequence: TGTGCCAGCAGTTTATTCGGAGGATCCCCCCAGCCCCAGCATTTT. It translates to CASSLFGGSPQPQHF.

The chain recombines TRBV4-1 with TRBJ2-3; D remains ambiguous. The germline CDR1 and CDR2 sequences are MGHRA and YSYEKL. Trimming took off 4 bases at V and 4 bases at J, with 18 bases between the two ends. The CDR3 runs 16 residues. CDR3 nucleotide sequence: TGCGCCAGCAGCCTCGGCTGGGCCATGGATGCAGATACGCAGTATTTT. It specifies CASSLGWAMDADTQYF.

The chain uses TRBV27 and TRBJ2-2, with 8 bases identical to TRBD2. This CDR3 is built from 16 residues. The V gene's germline CDR1 is MNHEY and CDR2 SMNVEV (reference sequence). V was clipped by 0 bases and J by 7 bases; unmatched bases: 7. The CDR3 here is CASSLSPAGVGGELFF. The CDR3 DNA reads as TGTGCCAGCAGTTTATCCCCAGCGGGGGTTGGCGGGGAGCTGTTTTTT.

This chain links TRBV19 with TRBJ1-2; D not resolved. The CDR3 contains 13 residues. CDR1 LNHDA and CDR2 SQIVND come from the germline V gene (reference sequence). V lost 3 bases and J lost 6, with 11 bases in between. The CDR3 coding sequence is TGTGCCAGTAGTATGCGCGGGCGCGATGGCTACACCTTC. This sequence encodes CASSMRGRDGYTF.

The genes are TRBV4-1 and TRBJ1-2, with 7 positions matching TRBD1. CDR3 length: 17 amino acids. V gave up 0 bases and J gave up 0 bases; unmatched junction bases: 7. CDR1 MGHRA and CDR2 YSYEKL come from the germline V gene. In DNA, the CDR3 is TGCGCCAGCAGCCAAGATACCAGGGGGAGTACTAACTATGGCTACACCTTC. It translates to CASSQDTRGSTNYGYTF.

The V call is TRBV15, the J call TRBJ2-7, with D possibly TRBD1 on 6 matching bases. V lost 1 base and J 1 base, leaving 11 bases between the germline ends. This CDR3 has 15 amino acids. CDR1 and CDR2 from the germline V gene are LNHNV and YYDKDF (reference sequence). The CDR3 DNA follows: TGTGCCACCAGCAGAGGGACAGTGCTTTCCTACGAGCAGTACGTC. Translated: CATSRGTVLSYEQYV.

The V gene is TRBV7-6, the J gene TRBJ2-1; tentatively, D is TRBD1 or TRBD2 (5 bases each). The germline V gene has CDR1 SGHVS and CDR2 FNYEAQ. The CDR3 has 12 amino acids. V was clipped by 5 bases and J by 7 bases, with 9 bases between them. CDR3 region: CASSVGENEQFF. The CDR3 DNA is TGTGCCAGCAGCGTAGGGGAGAATGAGCAGTTCTTC.